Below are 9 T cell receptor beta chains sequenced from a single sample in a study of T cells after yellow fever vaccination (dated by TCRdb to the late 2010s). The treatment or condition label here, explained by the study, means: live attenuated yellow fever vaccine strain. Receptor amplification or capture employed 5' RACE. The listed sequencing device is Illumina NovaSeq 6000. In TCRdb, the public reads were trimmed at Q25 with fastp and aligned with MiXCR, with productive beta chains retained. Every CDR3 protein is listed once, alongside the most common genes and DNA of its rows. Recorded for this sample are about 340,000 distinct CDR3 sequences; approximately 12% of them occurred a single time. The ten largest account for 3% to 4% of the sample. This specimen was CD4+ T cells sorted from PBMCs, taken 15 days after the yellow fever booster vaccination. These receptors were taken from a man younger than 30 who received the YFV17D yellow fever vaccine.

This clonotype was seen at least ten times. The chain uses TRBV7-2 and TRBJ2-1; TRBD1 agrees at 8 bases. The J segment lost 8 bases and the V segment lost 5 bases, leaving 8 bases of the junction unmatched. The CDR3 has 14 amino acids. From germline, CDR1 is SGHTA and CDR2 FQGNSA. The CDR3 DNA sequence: TGTGCCAGCAGCCGGACAGGGCTGCTCGATGAGCAGTTCTTC. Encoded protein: CASSRTGLLDEQFF.

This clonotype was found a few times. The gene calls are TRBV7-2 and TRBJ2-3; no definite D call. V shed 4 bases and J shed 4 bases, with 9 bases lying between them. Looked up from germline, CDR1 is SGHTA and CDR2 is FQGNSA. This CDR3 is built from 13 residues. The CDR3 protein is CASSSYGSDTQYF. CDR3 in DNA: TGTGCCAGCAGCTCGTACGGATCAGATACGCAGTATTTT. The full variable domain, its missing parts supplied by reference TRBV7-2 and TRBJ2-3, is GAGVSQSPSNKVTEKGKDVELRCDPISGHTALYWYRQSLGQGLEFLIYFQGNSAPDKSGLPSDRFSAERTGGSVSTLTIQRTQQEDSAVYLCASSSYGSDTQYFGPGTRLTVL.

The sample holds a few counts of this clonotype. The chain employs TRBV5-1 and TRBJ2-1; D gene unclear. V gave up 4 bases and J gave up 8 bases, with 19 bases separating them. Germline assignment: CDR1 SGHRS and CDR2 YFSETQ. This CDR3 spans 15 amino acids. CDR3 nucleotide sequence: TGCGCCAGCAGCCCCCCCTCGACCAGTGTTCATGAGCAGTTCTTC. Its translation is CASSPPSTSVHEQFF.

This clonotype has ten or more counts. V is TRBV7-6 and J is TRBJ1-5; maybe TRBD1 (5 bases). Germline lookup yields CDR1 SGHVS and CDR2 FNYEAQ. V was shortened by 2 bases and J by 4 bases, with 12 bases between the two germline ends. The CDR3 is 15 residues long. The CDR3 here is CASSLQSGLNQPQHF. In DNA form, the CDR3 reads TGTGCCAGCAGCTTACAGTCGGGGCTGAATCAGCCCCAGCATTTT.

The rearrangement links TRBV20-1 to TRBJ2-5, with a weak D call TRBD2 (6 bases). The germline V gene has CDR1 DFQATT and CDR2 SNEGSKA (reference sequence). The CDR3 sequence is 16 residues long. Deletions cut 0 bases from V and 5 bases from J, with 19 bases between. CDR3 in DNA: TGCAGTGCTAGAGATCTGGGGGGTGGTTCCAAGGAGACCCAGTACTTC. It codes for CSARDLGGGSKETQYF.

The CDR3 spells CAISQPGGSYEQYV. CDR3 DNA: TGTGCCATCAGTCAACCCGGCGGAAGCTACGAGCAGTACGTC. V is TRBV10-3 and J is TRBJ2-7; D ambiguous. CDR3 length: 14 amino acids. Germline V lookup: CDR1 ENHRY, CDR2 SYGVKD. V gave up 5 bases and J gave up 3 bases, with 14 bases separating them.

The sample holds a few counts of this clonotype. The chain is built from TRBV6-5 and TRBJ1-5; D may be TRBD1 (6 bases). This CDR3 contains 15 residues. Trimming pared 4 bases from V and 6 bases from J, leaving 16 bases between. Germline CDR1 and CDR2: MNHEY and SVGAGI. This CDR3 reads CASSSRGGGGQPQHF. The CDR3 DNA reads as TGTGCCAGCAGTTCCCGTGGGGGGGGCGGTCAGCCCCAGCATTTT.

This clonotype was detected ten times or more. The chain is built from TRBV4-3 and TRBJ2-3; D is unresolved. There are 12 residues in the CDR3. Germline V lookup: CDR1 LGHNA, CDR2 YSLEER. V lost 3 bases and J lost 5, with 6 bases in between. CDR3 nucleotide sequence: TGCGCCAGCAGCCAGTCAGGAGATACGCAGTATTTT. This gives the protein CASSQSGDTQYF.

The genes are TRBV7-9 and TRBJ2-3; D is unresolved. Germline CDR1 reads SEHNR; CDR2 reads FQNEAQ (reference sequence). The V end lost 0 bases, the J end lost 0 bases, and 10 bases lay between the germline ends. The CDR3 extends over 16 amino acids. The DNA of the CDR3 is TGTGCCAGCAGCTTAGCGCGAGGTATTAGCACAGATACGCAGTATTTT. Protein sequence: CASSLARGISTDTQYF.